The 4 T cell receptor beta chains presented below share a single source sample, sequenced in a study of blood T cells in healthy people across ages. Together with a sample-barcoded 5' primer, a J-beta primer mix was included in a second PCR lasting about 7 to 11 cycles. TCRdb reprocessed the 5' RACE reads with MiXCR, giving one entry per CDR3 protein. Here the sample spans over 1.5 million distinct CDR3 sequences, 49% being singletons. Sequencing was performed on blood. The receptors here all came from a woman in her 40s in good health.

The chain carries TRBV6-2 or TRBV6-3 and TRBJ2-5; 12 bases align to TRBD2. The ends lost 5 bases at V and 5 bases at J; junction bases unmatched: 6. Germline assignment: CDR1 MNHEY and CDR2 SVGEGT. This CDR3 has 15 amino acids. Here the CDR3 DNA reads TGTGCCAGCAGTAGACGACTAGCGGGGGTGGAGACCCAGTACTTC. Its translation: CASSRRLAGVETQYF.

The rearrangement joins TRBV29-1 to TRBJ2-1; 9 nucleotides align to TRBD2. J was trimmed by 15 bases and V by 5 bases; bases with no gene match: 5. The CDR3 runs to 10 residues. Germline CDR1 reads SQVTM; CDR2 reads ANQGSEA. The CDR3 region has the DNA TGCAGCGTTCCCGCGGGGGGGCCGTTCTTC. Protein: CSVPAGGPFF.

The chain couples TRBV7-9 to TRBJ2-3; 7 positions agree with TRBD2. The length of the CDR3 is 16 residues. V was clipped by 5 bases and J by 6 bases; unmatched bases: 14. Germline CDR1 SEHNR, CDR2 FQNEAQ (reference sequence). The CDR3: CASSRSQSLGGDTQYF. As DNA, the CDR3 is TGTGCCAGCAGCCGAAGCCAGTCGTTGGGGGGGGATACGCAGTATTTT. Complete variable domain (other parts from reference TRBV7-9 and TRBJ2-3): DTGVSQNPRHKITKRGQNVTFRCDPISEHNRLYWYRQTLGQGPEFLTYFQNEAQLEKSRLLSDRFSAERPKGSFSTLEIQRTEQGDSAMYLCASSRSQSLGGDTQYFGPGTRLTVL.

This chain joins TRBV12-3 or TRBV12-4 and TRBJ1-6; the D is unclear. The CDR3 runs 12 residues. V was clipped by 2 bases and J by 10 bases, with 6 bases between them. The CDR3 loop reads CASSLQTSPLHF. In nucleotides, the CDR3 is TGTGCCAGCAGTTTACAGACCTCACCCCTCCACTTT.